These 17 T cell receptor beta chains came from one sample sequenced in a study of T cells in Graves' hyperthyroidism and ophthalmopathy. Amplified TCR beta CDR3 regions came from RNA transcripts. A first-round RT-PCR of the TCR CDR3 used the HTBI primer set. TCRdb reanalysed the multiplex PCR reads using MiXCR and keeps one entry per CDR3 protein. Seen here are some 550,000 distinct CDR3 sequences, less than 25% observed once, and the top ten hold about 26%. Sequenced sample: blood. All receptors derive from a man between 18 and 35 years old with Graves' hyperthyroidism.

In its sample, this clonotype was seen many times. This sequence joins TRBV30 and TRBJ1-1; D may be TRBD1 (6 bases). Germline V lookup: CDR1 GTSNPN, CDR2 SVGIG (reference sequence). There are 11 residues in the CDR3. CDR3 nucleotides: TGTGCACTCAACCGGGGGCATGAAGCTTTCTTT. Amino acid sequence: CALNRGHEAFF.

In its sample, this clonotype was seen many times. In DNA form, the CDR3 reads TGTGCCAGCCGGGGCGACGTGAACACCGGGGAGCTGTTTTTT. Its translation: CASRGDVNTGELFF. The rearrangement joins TRBV7-2 to TRBJ2-2; perhaps D is TRBD1 or TRBD2 (5 bases each). CDR3 length: 14 amino acids. CDR1 and CDR2 (germline): SGHTA, FQGNSA. Trimming left V 8 bases short and J 1 base short, with 11 bases between.

The rearrangement joins TRBV11-1 to TRBJ1-1; perhaps TRBD1 as D (6 bases). Germline V gene lookup returns CDR1 SGHAT and CDR2 FQDESV (reference sequence). The CDR3 contains 16 residues. The V gene lost 3 bases and the J gene lost 1 base, with 15 bases spanning the gap. CDR3 amino acids: CASSLGALRPNTEAFF. The DNA for the CDR3 is TGTGCCAGCAGCTTGGGGGCGCTTCGCCCGAACACTGAAGCTTTCTTT.

This clonotype was seen only a few times. This chain links TRBV30 with TRBJ2-7, with no clear D. V shed 1 base and J shed 4 bases, with 8 bases lying between them. The CDR3 length is 12 residues. CDR1 and CDR2 (germline): GTSNPN, SVGIG (reference sequence). CDR3 residues: CAWSGTGYEQYF. The CDR3 DNA reads as TGTGCCTGGAGTGGTACTGGGTACGAGCAGTACTTC. Supplemented by reference TRBV30 and TRBJ2-7, the full variable domain reads SQTIHQWPATLVQPVGSPLSLECTVEGTSNPNLYWYRQAAGRGLQLLFYSVGIGQISSEVPQNLSASRPQDRQFILSSKKLLLSDSGFYLCAWSGTGYEQYFGPGTRLTVT.

This clonotype was recorded many times. This chain links TRBV5-1 with TRBJ1-1, with TRBD1 matching 10 bases. V trimming: 4 bases; J trimming: 9 bases; junction bases outside the gene matches: 12. The CDR3 contains 15 residues. Per the germline V gene, CDR1 is SGHRS and CDR2 is YFSETQ. CDR3 nucleotides: TGCGCCAGCAGCCCTACGGACAGGGGGATCCATCAAGCTTTCTTT. It specifies CASSPTDRGIHQAFF.

This clonotype was seen repeatedly, ten times or more. This sequence joins TRBV28 and TRBJ2-7; no firm D call. The CDR3 covers 16 residues. From germline, CDR1 is MDHEN and CDR2 SYDVKM. V was trimmed by 4 bases and J by 4 bases, leaving 20 bases between them. CDR3 amino acids: CASSSFPGRRGYEQYF. The CDR3 DNA reads as TGTGCCAGCAGTTCCTTCCCCGGGCGCCGCGGATACGAGCAGTACTTC.

This sequence joins TRBV5-1 and TRBJ1-2, with unresolved D. Between the trimmed V and J ends, which lost 3 bases and 9 bases, there was a span of 15 bases. The germline V gene encodes CDR1 SGHRS and CDR2 YFSETQ. This CDR3 region has 13 residues. The CDR3 sequence is CASSSRGEDSYTF. In DNA form, the CDR3 reads TGCGCCAGCAGCTCCCGGGGAGAGGATAGCTACACCTTC.

The chain uses TRBV5-1 and TRBJ2-7; D gene uncertain. Trimming removed 3 bases at V and 0 bases at J, with 10 bases between. Germline V gene sequence: CDR1 SGHRS, CDR2 YFSETQ. The CDR3 has 14 residues. As DNA, the CDR3 is TGCGCCAGCAGCTGGAGTAAGGCCTCCTACGAGCAGTACTTC. It codes for CASSWSKASYEQYF.

This clonotype was seen repeatedly, ten times or more. The rearrangement links TRBV11-2 to TRBJ2-7; D uncertain. This CDR3 has 15 amino acids. In germline, CDR1 is SGHAT, CDR2 FQNNGV. The germline V and J ends were trimmed by 5 bases and 0 bases, with 14 bases remaining between them. The CDR3 region has the DNA TGTGCCAGCAGCCCCCTTCAAGCCCTCTCCTACGAGCAGTACTTC. Residues: CASSPLQALSYEQYF.

This clonotype was detected only a few times. The rearrangement links TRBV20-1 to TRBJ2-7, with D possibly being TRBD2 (6 bases). Germline lookup yields CDR1 DFQATT and CDR2 SNEGSKA (reference sequence). This CDR3 comprises 14 residues. V lost 6 bases and J lost 3, with 18 bases in between. CDR3 bases: TGCAGTGCACCGAGGGACGGGGGAGGCTACGAGCAGTACTTC. Amino acid sequence: CSAPRDGGGYEQYF.

This clonotype was detected a few times. A read error may explain this, as a much larger clone is one base away. The genes are TRBV6-5 and TRBJ1-3; no definite D call. CDR1 is MNHEY and CDR2 is SVGAGI in the germline V gene. The V and J ends lost 0 bases and 0 bases respectively, with 6 bases between them. The CDR3 consists of 15 residues. The CDR3, as DNA: TGTGCCAGCAGTTACTCCGGAGGCTCTGGAAACACCATATATTTT. Translated: CASSYSGGSGNTIYF.

Only a few counts were recorded for this clonotype. The V and J genes are TRBV7-9 and TRBJ1-2; 7 positions agree with TRBD1. Per germline, CDR1 SEHNR and CDR2 FQNEAQ (reference sequence). V shed 11 bases and J 8 bases; nucleotides not matched to a gene: 14. The CDR3 is 13 residues long. CDR3 sequence: CAGGDSRKPGYTF. CDR3 nucleotide sequence: TGTGCCGGCGGGGACAGCCGAAAACCGGGCTACACCTTC.

In its sample, this clonotype was seen a few times. The genes are TRBV20-1 and TRBJ1-5; TRBD1 might be the D (5 bases). Germline V gene data show CDR1 as DFQATT and CDR2 as SNEGSKA (reference sequence). The CDR3 consists of 13 residues. Trimming left V 1 base short and J 5 bases short, with 9 bases between. Here the CDR3 reads CSARVRGDQPQHF. CDR3 bases: TGCAGTGCTAGAGTACGGGGCGATCAGCCCCAGCATTTT.

V usage is TRBV5-4 and J usage is TRBJ1-2; 9 bases line up with TRBD1. Germline V lookup: CDR1 SGHNT, CDR2 YYREEE (reference sequence). The J segment lost 0 bases and the V segment lost 0 bases, leaving 3 bases of the junction unmatched. This CDR3 has 16 residues. The CDR3 sequence: CASSLEDRGPNYGYTF. As DNA, the CDR3 is TGTGCCAGCAGCTTGGAGGACAGGGGCCCTAACTATGGCTACACCTTC. The entire variable domain, with the rest obtained from reference TRBV5-4 and TRBJ1-2, is as follows: ETGVTQSPTHLIKTRGQQVTLRCSSQSGHNTVSWYQQALGQGPQFIFQYYREEENGRGNFPPRFSGLQFPNYSSELNVNALELDDSALYLCASSLEDRGPNYGYTFGSGTRLTVV.

This clonotype was found a few times. V is TRBV7-2 and J is TRBJ1-6, with D possibly being TRBD1 (5 bases). Trimming removed 1 base from V and 10 bases from J, with 14 bases in between. Germline values: CDR1 SGHTA, CDR2 FQGNSA. CDR3 length: 15 residues. The CDR3 DNA sequence: TGTGCCAGCAGCTTAGAACCACAGGTGGGGTCACCCCTCCACTTT. This encodes CASSLEPQVGSPLHF. Filled out from reference TRBV7-2 and TRBJ1-6, the complete variable domain reads GAGVSQSPSNKVTEKGKDVELRCDPISGHTALYWYRQSLGQGLEFLIYFQGNSAPDKSGLPSDRFSAERTGGSVSTLTIQRTQQEDSAVYLCASSLEPQVGSPLHFGNGTRLTVT.

This clonotype was recorded many times. V usage is TRBV20-1 and J usage is TRBJ1-5; no clear D. The CDR3 loop spans 13 amino acids. V was shortened by 3 bases and J by 7 bases, with 13 bases between the two germline ends. Germline-derived CDR1 and CDR2 are DFQATT and SNEGSKA (reference sequence). For the CDR3, the DNA is TGCAGTGCTAGGTCAGAGGTCGAGCAGCCCCAGCATTTT. Translated: CSARSEVEQPQHF.

This clonotype was observed at least ten times. The rearrangement joins TRBV19 to TRBJ1-5; 8 bases map to TRBD1. The germline gives CDR1 LNHDA, CDR2 SQIVND (reference sequence). The CDR3 covers 15 residues. J lost 4 bases, V lost 11 bases, and 13 bases had no gene match. CDR3 DNA: TGTGCCTCTCAGGGCAGGGGGCTTGGTAATCAGCCCCAGCATTTT. Translation gives CASQGRGLGNQPQHF.